The 16 T cell receptor beta chains below come from one sample, sequenced in a study of human T cells and chemical hapten exposure. Time point specified: patch test 2, 6 weeks after DPC sensitization. Stated treatment: therapeutic diphenylcyclopropenone sensitization with weekly scalp DPC. TCRdb re-called the RACE reads through MiXCR, storing one row per CDR3 protein. The sample carries fewer than 85,000 distinct CDR3 sequences, under 14% recorded once. The specimen comprised whole blood, sampled in connection with sensitization to the hapten diphenylcyclopropenone (DPC). These TCRs come from a man between 18 and 35 years old with alopecia areata. Some clones in this sample may be carry-over from other donors' samples.

This clonotype was seen many times. J is TRBJ1-6 and V is TRBV6-5; D unresolved. Trimming took 6 bases from V and 7 from J, leaving 7 bases between them. The CDR3 has 12 amino acids. Germline CDR1 reads MNHEY; CDR2 reads SVGAGI. The CDR3 is CASRDANSPLHF. DNA for the CDR3: TGTGCCAGCAGGGATGCGAATTCACCCCTCCACTTT.

This clonotype was counted at least ten times. The genes are TRBV7-2 and TRBJ1-2, with D possibly TRBD1 on 5 matching bases. V was cut by 1 base and J by 6 bases, with 15 bases left in between. The CDR3 covers 15 residues. The germline V gene has CDR1 SGHTA and CDR2 FQGNSA. This chain's CDR3 is CASSLGPGDGDGYTF. The CDR3 DNA sequence: TGTGCCAGCAGCTTAGGTCCGGGGGACGGAGATGGCTACACCTTC.

The chain carries TRBV29-1 and TRBJ2-5; 9 nucleotides match TRBD1. CDR3 length equals 14 residues. V trimming: 6 bases; J trimming: 4 bases; junction bases outside the gene matches: 9. CDR1 and CDR2 (germline): SQVTM, ANQGSEA. The CDR3 sequence is CSVSGQGWGETQYF. In DNA, the CDR3 is TGCAGCGTGTCGGGACAGGGATGGGGAGAGACCCAGTACTTC.

This chain links TRBV20-1 with TRBJ2-1; 7 bases fit TRBD2. CDR3 length: 14 amino acids. Trimming took 3 bases from V and 4 from J; bases not matched to a gene: 6. Looked up from germline, CDR1 is DFQATT and CDR2 is SNEGSKA (reference sequence). The CDR3 nucleotides are TGCAGTGCTAGCCCTAGCGGATCTTACAATGAGCAGTTCTTC. Encoded protein: CSASPSGSYNEQFF.

A few counts support this clonotype. V is TRBV27 and J is TRBJ2-6; the D gene is possibly TRBD2 (5 bases). This CDR3 region has 16 residues. Trimming removed 6 bases at V and 0 bases at J, with 12 bases between. CDR1 and CDR2 from the germline V gene are MNHEY and SMNVEV (reference sequence). CDR3: CASRNPGSSGANVLTF. The CDR3 DNA sequence: TGTGCCAGCAGAAATCCTGGGAGCTCTGGGGCCAACGTCCTGACTTTC. Full variable domain (rest looked up from reference TRBV27 and TRBJ2-6): EAQVTQNPRYLITVTGKKLTVTCSQNMNHEYMSWYRQDPGLGLRQIYYSMNVEVTDKGDVPEGYKVSRKEKRNFPLILESPSPNQTSLYFCASRNPGSSGANVLTFGAGSRLTVL.

This clonotype appeared many times. The J gene is TRBJ2-5, the V gene TRBV7-3; D is tentatively TRBD1 or TRBD2 (5 bases each). This CDR3 is 14 amino acids long. CDR1 and CDR2 from the germline V gene are SGHTA and FQGTGA. Trimming took off 3 bases at V and 6 bases at J, with 14 bases between the two ends. CDR3: CASSLMSGGKTQYF. CDR3 bases: TGTGCCAGCAGCTTGATGAGTGGGGGAAAGACCCAGTACTTC.

The chain links TRBV29-1 to TRBJ2-3, with D possibly TRBD2 on 5 matching bases. The germline CDR1 and CDR2 sequences are SQVTM and ANQGSEA. This CDR3 contains 13 residues. The V end was cut by 7 bases, the J end by 1 base, with 12 bases between. The CDR3 DNA reads as TGCAGCGCAAAGGACTCTCGCACAGATACGCAGTATTTT. It yields the protein CSAKDSRTDTQYF.

The chain combines TRBV6-1 with TRBJ2-2, with D possibly TRBD2 on 5 matching bases. V was clipped by 6 bases and J by 6 bases, with 14 bases between them. Germline-derived CDR1 and CDR2 are MNHNS and SASEGT. The CDR3 sequence is 14 residues long. CDR3: CASRLGDGAGELFF. In nucleotides, the CDR3 is TGTGCCAGCAGGCTAGGAGACGGGGCCGGGGAGCTGTTTTTT.

This clonotype was found once. Since no conserved phenylalanine or tryptophan closes the CDR3, a read error is the likely cause. This rearrangement joins TRBV6-4 to TRBJ2-2; 8 nucleotides agree with TRBD1. The CDR3 totals 14 residues. The trim removed 6 bases at V and 3 bases at J, leaving 3 bases unmatched. The V gene's germline CDR1 is MRHNA and CDR2 SNTAGT. CDR3 loop: CASSPGQDTGELFS. In nucleotides, the CDR3 is TGTGCCAGCAGCCCGGGACAGGACACCGGGGAGCTGTTTTCT.

This clonotype has a handful of counts. The chain links TRBV7-3 to TRBJ2-2; D unclear. Trimming pared 5 bases from V and 5 bases from J, leaving 12 bases between. The CDR3 length is 14 residues. CDR1 SGHTA and CDR2 FQGTGA come from the germline V gene. CDR3 protein: CASSPDRRTGELFF. The CDR3 DNA sequence: TGTGCCAGCAGCCCCGACCGCAGAACCGGGGAGCTGTTTTTT. The full variable domain, its missing parts supplied by reference TRBV7-3 and TRBJ2-2, is GAGVSQTPSNKVTEKGKYVELRCDPISGHTALYWYRQSLGQGPEFLIYFQGTGAADDSGLPNDRFFAVRPEGSVSTLKIQRTERGDSAVYLCASSPDRRTGELFFGEGSRLTVL.

This clonotype has a count of ten or more. V usage is TRBV19 and J usage is TRBJ1-5; tentatively, D is TRBD1 (5 bases). V dropped 0 bases and J dropped 7 bases, with 13 bases sitting between them. The germline V gene encodes CDR1 LNHDA and CDR2 SQIVND (reference sequence). The length of the CDR3 is 15 residues. The CDR3 here is CASSIETVSEQPQHF. The CDR3 bases are TGTGCCAGTAGTATAGAGACAGTCTCGGAACAGCCCCAGCATTTT.

This clonotype was observed a handful of times. J is TRBJ1-2 and V is TRBV2, with D tentatively TRBD1 (6 bases). The CDR3 spans 13 residues. Trimming left V 8 bases short and J 7 bases short, with 17 bases between. Germline-derived CDR1 and CDR2 are SNHLY and FYNNEI. The CDR3, as DNA: TGTGCCAGCGATGTCAACAGGGTTTCTGGCTACACCTTC. This translates into CASDVNRVSGYTF.

CDR3 loop: CASRESSTEAFF. CDR3 bases: TGTGCCAGCAGAGAATCGTCCACTGAAGCTTTCTTT. The V call is TRBV6-2 or TRBV6-3, the J call TRBJ1-1; D is undetermined. V was cut by 6 bases and J by 4 bases, with 9 bases left in between. The CDR3 contains 12 residues. In germline, CDR1 is MNHEY, CDR2 SVGEGT.

The gene calls are TRBV12-3 or TRBV12-4 and TRBJ2-3; D is uncertain. V was shortened by 7 bases and J by 6 bases, with 23 bases between the two germline ends. The CDR3 has 16 amino acids. CDR3 region: CASTFGVRRASDTQYF. CDR3 in DNA: TGTGCCAGCACCTTTGGGGTACGCCGGGCCTCGGATACGCAGTATTTT.

CDR3 protein: CASSRGPTGTEAFF. The DNA of the CDR3 is TGCGCCAGCAGCAGGGGACCAACGGGGACTGAAGCTTTCTTT. The chain couples TRBV4-1 to TRBJ1-1, with D perhaps TRBD1 (5 bases). The germline V gene encodes CDR1 MGHRA and CDR2 YSYEKL. Between the trimmed V and J ends, which lost 5 bases and 5 bases, there was a span of 15 bases. This CDR3 spans 14 amino acids.

The V gene is TRBV12-3 or TRBV12-4, the J gene TRBJ1-3, with D unresolved. Trimming removed 3 bases from V and 4 bases from J, with 10 bases in between. The CDR3 loop spans 14 amino acids. CDR3 DNA sequence: TGTGCCAGCAGTTTCGGGGTTTGGGGAAACACCATATATTTT. It is translated as CASSFGVWGNTIYF.